The TCR beta chain described here comes from a study of neurological immune-mediated disorders. Whole-study findings and limits: Multiple sclerosis patients had less TCR clonal expansion than even healthy controls, unlike HTLV-1-associated myelopathy.

Regarding this clonotype: Its specificity is unknown.

The yield of each sequencing run was over 200 million TCR-beta sequences from 15-18 subjects. TCRdb re-called the 5' RACE reads through MiXCR, storing one row per CDR3 protein. Of 15,000 or so distinct CDR3 sequences in the sample, about 13% were seen once. V was cut by 6 bases and J by 7 bases, with 15 bases left in between. The CDR3 is made up of 13 amino acids. The germline V gene encodes CDR1 MGHRA and CDR2 YSYEKL. This receptor was identified in a female donor with HTLV-1-associated myelopathy (HAM/TSP). Sequencing used CD8+ T cells from blood. V is TRBV4-1 and J is TRBJ1-1; D is possibly TRBD1 (6 bases). This CDR3 reads CASRQIQGDEAFF. CDR3 nucleotide sequence: TGCGCCAGCAGACAAATACAGGGAGATGAAGCTTTCTTT.